Below, 13 T cell receptor beta chains from the same sample are listed, as sequenced in a study of shared clonotypes between healthy human individuals. Clones were read by immunoSEQ multiplex PCR, and TCRdb kept only the in-frame ones, dropping some. The sample has around 500,000 clones, 76% seen once. The specimen was PBMCs. All receptors derive from a woman aged 40 to 50 in good health. Some clones in this sample may be carry-over from other donors' samples.

This clone has only one observation. V gene TRBV7-3 combines with J gene TRBJ2-2, with D unresolved. The CDR3 covers 15 residues. The ends were cut back, 3 bases at V and 2 bases at J, with 10 bases in the middle. Germline V lookup: CDR1 SGHTA, CDR2 FQGTGA. This CDR3 is CASSFGHANTGELFF. The CDR3 nucleotides are TGTGCCAGCAGCTTCGGTCACGCAAACACCGGGGAGCTGTTTTTT.

This chain joins TRBV11-2 and TRBJ2-1, with a weak D call TRBD2 (5 bases). Germline loops: CDR1 SGHAT, CDR2 FQNNGV. Trimming stripped 5 bases from V and 6 bases from J, with 11 bases between. CDR3 length: 13 amino acids. The DNA of the CDR3 is TGTGCCAGCAGCGGCGGGCAGATCAATGAGCAGTTCTTC. Translating it yields CASSGGQINEQFF.

This clone showed up just a few times. The chain links TRBV11-2 to TRBJ2-7, with D possibly TRBD2 on 6 matching bases. Trimming removed 5 bases at V and 3 bases at J, with 17 bases between. The CDR3 has 15 amino acids. Germline lookup yields CDR1 SGHAT and CDR2 FQNNGV. The CDR3, as DNA: TGTGCCAGCAGCCCTCGGGGGTCAGGGCGCTACGAGCAGTACTTC. Amino acid sequence: CASSPRGSGRYEQYF.

The chain recombines TRBV7-9 with TRBJ2-3; no clear D. V was clipped by 5 bases and J by 2 bases, with 8 bases between them. Germline values: CDR1 SEHNR, CDR2 FQNEAQ (reference sequence). The CDR3 runs 13 residues. CDR3 protein: CASSPYYTDTQYF. The CDR3 coding sequence is TGTGCCAGCAGCCCATACTACACAGATACGCAGTATTTT.

The table lists this clone with a few counts. The chain recombines TRBV25-1 with TRBJ2-6, with D perhaps TRBD1 (6 bases). The germline V gene has CDR1 MGHDK and CDR2 SYGVNS. CDR3 size: 15 residues. V lost 8 bases, J lost 0 bases, and 11 bases lay in between. The CDR3 reads CASQTGSSGANVLTF. The CDR3 DNA is TGTGCCAGCCAGACAGGTAGCTCTGGGGCCAACGTCCTGACTTTC.

J is TRBJ1-2 and V is TRBV28; 9 bases are shared with TRBD1. Losses at the gene ends were 3 bases for V and 6 bases for J; bases not matched to a gene: 8. Germline assignment: CDR1 MDHEN and CDR2 SYDVKM. The CDR3 runs to 15 residues. Here the CDR3 DNA reads TGTGCCAGCAGTTTGGTGACAGGGGGTAGGAATGGCTACACCTTC. This codes for CASSLVTGGRNGYTF.

This chain connects TRBV5-1 to TRBJ2-3, with 7 bases that match TRBD1. V was clipped by 0 bases and J by 10 bases; unmatched bases: 5. CDR1 SGHRS and CDR2 YFSETQ come from the germline V gene. The CDR3 totals 13 residues. In DNA form, the CDR3 reads TGCGCCAGCAGCTTGGAGGACAGGTTGGCGCAGTATTTT. This encodes CASSLEDRLAQYF.

This clone was seen at least ten times. Other DNA sequences from this sample encode an identical CDR3 as well. The chain uses TRBV20-1 and TRBJ1-2; a possible D gene is TRBD1 (5 bases). Looked up from germline, CDR1 is DFQATT and CDR2 is SNEGSKA (reference sequence). The CDR3 consists of 9 residues. The V and J ends lost 7 bases and 8 bases respectively, with 8 bases between them. The CDR3 sequence: CSGTSGYTF. The CDR3 DNA reads as TGCAGTGGGACATCCGGCTACACCTTC.

On this clone itself: A read error is likely here: a far larger clone is one base away. The chain joins TRBV29-1 to TRBJ1-2; D possibly corresponds to TRBD1 (5 bases). The CDR3 loop spans 13 amino acids. Trimming removed 0 bases from V and 12 bases from J, with 17 bases in between. Looked up from germline, CDR1 is SQVTM and CDR2 is ANQGSEA. The CDR3, as DNA: TGCAGCGTTGAAGATGTGGGACCGGAGGGCCACACCTTC. Translating gives CSVEDVGPEGHTF.

The rearrangement joins TRBV5-4 to TRBJ2-7, with 9 bases matching TRBD1. The CDR3 spans 14 residues. CDR1 is SGHNT and CDR2 is YYREEE in the germline V gene (reference sequence). V was clipped by 4 bases and J by 7 bases; unmatched bases: 9. The CDR3 is CASSQGQGLGEQYF. The CDR3 region has the DNA TGTGCCAGCAGCCAGGGACAGGGCCTTGGAGAGCAGTACTTC.

The gene calls are TRBV11-3 and TRBJ2-2; maybe TRBD2 (5 bases). Trimming removed 1 base at V and 5 bases at J, with 8 bases between. The CDR3 extends over 14 amino acids. Germline lookup yields CDR1 SGHNT and CDR2 YENEEA. CDR3 sequence (DNA): TGTGCCAGCAGCTTAGGAGGGCTAACCGGGGAGCTGTTTTTT. Translating gives CASSLGGLTGELFF.

As concerns this clone: A far more abundant clone sits one base away, making this likely a read error. This chain joins TRBV7-2 and TRBJ1-1, with TRBD1 matching 7 bases. This CDR3 is 14 amino acids long. The V gene's germline CDR1 is SGHTA and CDR2 FQGNSA. Trimming cost V 4 bases and J 1 base; bases outside gene matches: 3. The CDR3 sequence: CASSYRDRNTEAFF. CDR3 nucleotide sequence: TGTGCCAGCAGCTACCGGGACAGGAACACTGAAGCTTTCTTT.

J is TRBJ2-7 and V is TRBV2; 7 bases match TRBD2. The junction had 9 bases not matched to a gene; V was cut back by 6 bases and J by 7 bases. The CDR3 runs to 13 residues. In germline, CDR1 is SNHLY, CDR2 FYNNEI. CDR3 sequence (DNA): TGTGCCAGCAGAGGGTGGGAGGGCCGGGAGCAGTACTTC. Amino acid sequence: CASRGWEGREQYF.